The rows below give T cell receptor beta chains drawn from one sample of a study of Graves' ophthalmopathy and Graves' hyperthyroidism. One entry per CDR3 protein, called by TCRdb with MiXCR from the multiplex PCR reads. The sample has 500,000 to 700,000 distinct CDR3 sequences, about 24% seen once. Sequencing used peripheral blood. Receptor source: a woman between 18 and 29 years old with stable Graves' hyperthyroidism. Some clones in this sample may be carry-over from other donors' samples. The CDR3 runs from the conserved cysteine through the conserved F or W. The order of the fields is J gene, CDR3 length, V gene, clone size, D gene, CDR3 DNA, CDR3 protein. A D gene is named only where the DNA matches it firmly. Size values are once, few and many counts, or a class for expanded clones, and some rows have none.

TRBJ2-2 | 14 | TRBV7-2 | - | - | TGTGCCAGCAGACCTGACGCGAACACCGGGGAGCTGTTTTTT | CASRPDANTGELFF
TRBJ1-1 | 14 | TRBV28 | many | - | TGTGCCAGCAGTCGCCGACCGTTGAACACTGAAGCTTTCTTT | CASSRRPLNTEAFF
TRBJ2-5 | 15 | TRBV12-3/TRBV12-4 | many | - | TGTGCCAGCAGTTTTCAGGGTTGGGTGCAAGAGACCCAGTACTTC | CASSFQGWVQETQYF
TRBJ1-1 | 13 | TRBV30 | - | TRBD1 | TGTGCCTACCGGAGACAGGGGAACACTGAAGCTTTCTTT | CAYRRQGNTEAFF
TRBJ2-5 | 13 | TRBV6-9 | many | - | TGTGCCAGCAGAATGAATAACCAAGAGACCCAGTACTTC | CASRMNNQETQYF
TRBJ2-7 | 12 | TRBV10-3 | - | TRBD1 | TGTGCCACCTGGGACAGAAAATACGAGCAGTACTTC | CATWDRKYEQYF
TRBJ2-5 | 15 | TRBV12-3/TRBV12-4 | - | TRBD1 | TGTGCCAGCAACGGAAGGACAGGGTCGGGAGAGACCCAGTACTTC | CASNGRTGSGETQYF
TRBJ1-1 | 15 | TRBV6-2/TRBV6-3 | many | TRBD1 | TGTGCCAGCACCTTGACCCAGGACAGGGGTACTGAAGCTTTCTTT | CASTLTQDRGTEAFF
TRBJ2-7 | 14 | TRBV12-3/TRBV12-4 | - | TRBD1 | TGTGCCAGCAGCAGAGGACAGGGGGTCTTCGAGCAGTACTTC | CASSRGQGVFEQYF
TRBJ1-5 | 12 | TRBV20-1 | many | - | TGCAGCGCGGGTACGAGCAATCAGCCCCAGCATTTT | CSAGTSNQPQHF
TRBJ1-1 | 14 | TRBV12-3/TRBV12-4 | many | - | TGTGCCAGCAGGGAAAGGGACCAGTCCACTGAAGCTTTCTTT | CASRERDQSTEAFF
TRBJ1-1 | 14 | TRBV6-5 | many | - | TGTGCCATAGGGGAAAGGGCTAAGAACACTGAAGCTTTCTTT | CAIGERAKNTEAFF
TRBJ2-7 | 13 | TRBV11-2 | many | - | TGTGCCAGCAGCTCGAATGTGGGGGGAGAGCAGTACTTC | CASSSNVGGEQYF
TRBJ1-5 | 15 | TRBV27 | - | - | TGTGCCAGCAGTTTCACCTACAGGTTAAATCAGCCCCAGCATTTT | CASSFTYRLNQPQHF
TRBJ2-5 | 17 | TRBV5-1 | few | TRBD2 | TGCGCCAGCAGCCCCGGACTAGCGGGGGGACCACAAGAGACCCAGTACTTC | CASSPGLAGGPQETQYF
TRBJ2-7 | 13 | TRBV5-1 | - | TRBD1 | TGCGCCAGCAGCTTGGAACAGGGGGCCGAGCAGTACTTC | CASSLEQGAEQYF
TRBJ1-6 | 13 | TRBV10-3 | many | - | TGTGCCATCAAGAAGGGGCAGGATTCACCCCTCCACTTT | CAIKKGQDSPLHF
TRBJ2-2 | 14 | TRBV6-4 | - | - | TGTGCCAGCAGTGTTCAAGGAGGCACCGGGGAGCTGCTTTTT | CASSVQGGTGELLF
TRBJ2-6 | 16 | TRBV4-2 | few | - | TGTGCCAGCAGCCAAGATCGAAGTTCTGGGGCCAACGTCCTGACTTTC | CASSQDRSSGANVLTF
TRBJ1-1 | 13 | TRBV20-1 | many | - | TGCAGTGCTAGAGATCGGCGATACCTAAAAGCTTTCTTT | CSARDRRYLKAFF
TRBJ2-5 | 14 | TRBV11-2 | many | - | TGTGCCAGCAGCCCATGGGAGGGGGCAGAGACCCAGTACTTC | CASSPWEGAETQYF
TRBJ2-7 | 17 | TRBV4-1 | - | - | TGCGCCAGCAGCCAAGAAATGCTGGTGGGACGGATCTACGAGCAGTACTTC | CASSQEMLVGRIYEQYF
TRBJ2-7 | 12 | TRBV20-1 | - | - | TGCAGTGCTAGGGGCGGGGACTACGAGCAGTACTTC | CSARGGDYEQYF
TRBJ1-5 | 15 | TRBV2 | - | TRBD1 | TGTGCCAGCAGTGCGGGACAGGGTTCCAATCAGCCCCAGCATTTT | CASSAGQGSNQPQHF
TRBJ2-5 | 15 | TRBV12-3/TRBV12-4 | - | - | TGTGCCAGCAGCGGACAGCAGCGGGTTGGAAAGACCCAGTACTTC | CASSGQQRVGKTQYF
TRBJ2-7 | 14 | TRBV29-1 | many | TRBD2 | TGCAGCGTCGTACCGGGACTACACTCCTACGAGCAGTACTTC | CSVVPGLHSYEQYF
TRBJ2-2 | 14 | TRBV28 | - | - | TGTGCCAGCGTCGCCCGGCCCCAAGGCGGGGAGCTGTTTTTT | CASVARPQGGELFF
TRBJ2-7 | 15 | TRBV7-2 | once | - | TGTGCCAGCAGCCCGCGGCGGGGAAGCTCCTACGAGCAGTACTTC | CASSPRRGSSYEQYF
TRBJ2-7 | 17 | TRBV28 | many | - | TGTGCCAGCAGTTTTAACCCAGGTTGGGGGGAGAGCTACGAGCAGTACTTC | CASSFNPGWGESYEQYF
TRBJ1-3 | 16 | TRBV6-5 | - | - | TGTGCCAGCAGTTACTCAAAGACAGCCAGTGGAAACACCATATATTTT | CASSYSKTASGNTIYF
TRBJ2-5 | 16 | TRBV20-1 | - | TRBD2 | TGCAGTGCTCTACCGGGACTAGCGGGGCGGCAAGAGACCCAGTACTTC | CSALPGLAGRQETQYF
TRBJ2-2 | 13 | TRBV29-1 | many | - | TGCAGCGTTAACCACAGGCACACCGGGGAGCTGTTTTTT | CSVNHRHTGELFF
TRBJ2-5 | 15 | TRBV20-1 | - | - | TGCAGTGCTAGAGCCGGGGAGCTGAAGTCGGAGACCCAGTACTTC | CSARAGELKSETQYF
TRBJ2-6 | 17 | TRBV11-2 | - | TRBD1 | TGTGCCAGCAGCCGGGACAGGTTCAGCTCTGGGGCCAACGTCCTGACTTTC | CASSRDRFSSGANVLTF
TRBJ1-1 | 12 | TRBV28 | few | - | TGTGCCAGCACCCCGGCAGGAACTGAAGCTTTCTTT | CASTPAGTEAFF
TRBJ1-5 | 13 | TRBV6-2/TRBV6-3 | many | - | TGTGCCAGCAGTTTCGGGTCGGGTGGGCCCCAGCATTTT | CASSFGSGGPQHF
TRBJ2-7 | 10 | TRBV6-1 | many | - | TGTGCCTCGGGGGCACGGGAGCAGTACTTC | CASGAREQYF
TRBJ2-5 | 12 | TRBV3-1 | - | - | TGTGCCAGCAGCCAACTTCCCGAGACCCAGTACTTC | CASSQLPETQYF
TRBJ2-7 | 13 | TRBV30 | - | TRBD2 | TGTGCCTCGAAAATAGCGGGGCCCGCCGAGCAGTACTTC | CASKIAGPAEQYF
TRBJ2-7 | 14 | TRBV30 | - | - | TGTGCCTGGAGTGTAGGGGCAGGCCCCTACGAGCAGTACTTC | CAWSVGAGPYEQYF
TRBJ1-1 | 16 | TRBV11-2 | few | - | TGTGCCAGCACCACCCTGAAACGACTTGGGAACACTGAAGCTTTCTTT | CASTTLKRLGNTEAFF
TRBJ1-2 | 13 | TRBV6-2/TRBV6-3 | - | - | TGTGCCAGCAGTTTGGGGGAGGCCAATGGCTACACCTTC | CASSLGEANGYTF
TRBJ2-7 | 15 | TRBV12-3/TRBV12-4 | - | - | TGTGCCAGCAGTTCGGGGGGCATACTAACCTACGAGCAGTACTTC | CASSSGGILTYEQYF
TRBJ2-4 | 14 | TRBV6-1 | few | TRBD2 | TGTGCCAGCATCAGACGGGTGGGGGGGAACATTCAGTACTTC | CASIRRVGGNIQYF
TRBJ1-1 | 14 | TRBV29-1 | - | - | TGCAGCGTTGGGCCCTCGGGGGCAGGCACTGAAGCTTTCTTT | CSVGPSGAGTEAFF
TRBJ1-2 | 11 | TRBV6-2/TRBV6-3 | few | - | TGTGCCAGTACTCGGGGGGCGGGCTACACCTTC | CASTRGAGYTF